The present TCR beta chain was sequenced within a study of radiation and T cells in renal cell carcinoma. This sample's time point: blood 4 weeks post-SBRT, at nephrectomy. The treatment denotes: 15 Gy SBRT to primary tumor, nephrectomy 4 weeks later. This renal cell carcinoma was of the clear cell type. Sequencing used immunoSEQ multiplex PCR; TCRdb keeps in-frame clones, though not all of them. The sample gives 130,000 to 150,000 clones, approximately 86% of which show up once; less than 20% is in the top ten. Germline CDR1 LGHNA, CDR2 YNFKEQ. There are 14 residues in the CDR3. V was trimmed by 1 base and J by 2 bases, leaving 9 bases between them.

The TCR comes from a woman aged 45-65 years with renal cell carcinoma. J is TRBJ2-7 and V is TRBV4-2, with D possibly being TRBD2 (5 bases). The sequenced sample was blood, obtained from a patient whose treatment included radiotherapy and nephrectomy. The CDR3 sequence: CASSQATGTYEQYF. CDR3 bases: TGTGCCAGCAGCCAAGCAACGGGAACCTACGAGCAGTACTTC.